These T cell receptor beta chains were read from a single sample in a study of blood T cell repertoires in COVID-19. TCRdb's copy holds only in-frame clones and misses some; the assay was immunoSEQ multiplex PCR. The sample lists over 200,000 clones, nearly 85% seen once, with 1.3% in the top ten. The sequenced sample was peripheral blood. The receptors come from a woman aged 25 to 39 with COVID-19, enrolled during active disease. Both conserved end residues are part of each CDR3. Each record gives: V gene, D gene, clone size, J gene, CDR3 DNA, CDR3 protein. D genes are given only for firm matches. Clone size is not always given. Where it is, it says once, few, many or a class for expanded clones.

TRBV18	TRBD1	.	TRBJ2-3	TGTGCCAGCTCACCGGACAGGGAGCGGAGCACAGATACGCAGTATTTT	CASSPDRERSTDTQYF
TRBV9	.	.	TRBJ2-1	TGTGCCAGCAGCGATGGGACCGGGGGATGGGAGCAGTTCTTC	CASSDGTGGWEQFF
TRBV19	TRBD2	.	TRBJ2-1	TGTGCCAGTAGTCCGCAGACTAGCGGGGCCTACAATGAGCAGTTCTTC	CASSPQTSGAYNEQFF
TRBV6-5	TRBD1	.	TRBJ1-3	TGTGCCAGCGGGGACAGGAGCTCTGGAAACACCATATATTTT	CASGDRSSGNTIYF
TRBV4-1	TRBD1	.	TRBJ1-1	TGCGCCAGCAGCCCCGGGACAGGGAGGAACACTGAAGCTTTCTTT	CASSPGTGRNTEAFF
TRBV27	TRBD1	.	TRBJ2-7	TGTGCCAGCAGTATATGGGACAGGGGGCAGGGGGAGCAGTACTTC	CASSIWDRGQGEQYF
TRBV5-1	TRBD1	.	TRBJ2-4	TGCGCCAGCAGCCGAAACCCGGGACAGGGGAGGGACATTCAGTACTTC	CASSRNPGQGRDIQYF
TRBV4-3	.	.	TRBJ1-1	TGCGCCAGCAGCCAAGATGGTGGGGGCGGAGGTGAAGCTTTCTTT	CASSQDGGGGGEAFF
TRBV9	.	.	TRBJ1-1	TGTGCCAGCAGCGTAGTACAGAAGAACACTGAAGCTTTCTTT	CASSVVQKNTEAFF
TRBV2	.	.	TRBJ2-2	TGTGCCAGCAGCAGACTAGTTGGGCGCGGGGAGCTGTTTTTT	CASSRLVGRGELFF
TRBV30	TRBD2	.	TRBJ2-1	TGTGCCTGGAGCCTTGGGCTAGCGGGAGTTTGGGAGCAGTTCTTC	CAWSLGLAGVWEQFF
TRBV10-1	.	few	TRBJ2-1	TGCGCCAGACTACGGGACATCTGTGGGAGCGCGCAGTTCTTC	CARLRDICGSAQFF
TRBV4-3	.	.	TRBJ2-7	TGCGCCAGCAGCCAAGATACCCGGGGGTACTACGAGCAGTACTTC	CASSQDTRGYYEQYF
TRBV4-1	TRBD2	.	TRBJ2-2	TGCGCCAGCAGCCATGCTAGCGGGAGGGCGAACACCGGGGAGCTGTTTTTT	CASSHASGRANTGELFF
TRBV7-9	TRBD1	.	TRBJ1-4	TGTGCCAGCAGCTCAAACAGGGGGCTGAGGACTAATGAAAAACTGTTTTTT	CASSSNRGLRTNEKLFF
TRBV6-5	TRBD2	.	TRBJ2-3	TGTGCCAGCAGTCTAACTAGCGGGAGGGTAGATACGCAGTATTTT	CASSLTSGRVDTQYF
TRBV28	.	.	TRBJ1-2	TGTGCCGTACATCTGACTAACTATGGCTACACCTTC	CAVHLTNYGYTF
TRBV28	.	.	TRBJ1-3	TGTGCCAGCACTAGCAGGGGATTTGGAGGAAACACCATATATTTT	CASTSRGFGGNTIYF
TRBV7-3	TRBD2	.	TRBJ2-1	TGTGCCAGCAGCTCAGTCCCGGGACTAGCGGGAGGGCCCCACAATGAGCAGTTCTTC	CASSSVPGLAGGPHNEQFF
TRBV19	.	.	TRBJ2-1	TGTGCCAGTAGTATAGCCACCTACAATGAGCAGTTCTTC	CASSIATYNEQFF
TRBV6-6	.	few	TRBJ1-5	TGTGCCAGCAGTTACGGCAGGGAAAGCCAGCCCCAGCATTTT	CASSYGRESQPQHF
TRBV19	TRBD2	.	TRBJ2-7	TGTGCCAGTAGAGATGCCGGGACTAGCGTATACGAGCAGTACTTC	CASRDAGTSVYEQYF
TRBV2	.	.	TRBJ1-1	TGTGCCAGCAGCGGACAGATAGAAGCTTTCTTT	CASSGQIEAFF
TRBV7-9	.	.	TRBJ2-2	TGTGCCAGCAGCTTAGTCGGGGCGGGACCCACCGGGGAGCTGTTTTTT	CASSLVGAGPTGELFF
TRBV27	.	.	TRBJ2-7	TGTGCCAGCAGTTCATACTACAACCCCGTCTCCCCGAGCTCCTACGAGCAGTACTTC	CASSSYYNPVSPSSYEQYF
TRBV5-1	.	few	TRBJ2-1	TGCGCCAGCAGCTTGATAGGGGGAAGGTCCTACAATGAGCAGTTCTTC	CASSLIGGRSYNEQFF
TRBV5-1	.	.	TRBJ1-1	TGCGCCAGCGGGACAAACGATTTCACTGAAGCTTTCTTT	CASGTNDFTEAFF
TRBV11-2	.	.	TRBJ2-5	TGTGCCAGCAGCTTCATCCCCGGTGGTAGCGCCGGTATAGAGACCCAGTACTTC	CASSFIPGGSAGIETQYF
TRBV6-6	.	.	TRBJ2-2	TGTGCCAGCAGTGCCGGGCGGGACACCGGGGAGCTGTTTTTT	CASSAGRDTGELFF
TRBV7-9	.	once	TRBJ2-2	TGTGCCAGCAGCTTCTCAGGGGACGCGGGGGCCGGGGAGCTGTTTTTT	CASSFSGDAGAGELFF
TRBV9	.	few	TRBJ1-5	TGTGCCAGCAGCGTCGACCCGGCAGGTCAGCCCCAGCATTTT	CASSVDPAGQPQHF
TRBV5-5	TRBD1	.	TRBJ1-5	TGTGCCAGCAGCCTCCGCGGACAGGCGCTCCTCAATCAGCCCCAGCATTTT	CASSLRGQALLNQPQHF
TRBV4-2	.	.	TRBJ2-1	TGTGCCAGCAGCCAACGCGACCTGGGCGTCTCCTACAATGAGCAGTTCTTC	CASSQRDLGVSYNEQFF
TRBV5-5	.	.	TRBJ2-2	TGTGCCAGCAGCTTGGTCCAAGGGGTCACCGGGGAGCTGTTTTTT	CASSLVQGVTGELFF
TRBV7-2	TRBD2	.	TRBJ2-2	TGTGCCAGCAGCCAGACCGGGACTAGCGGGGGGTTGACCGGGGAGCTGTTTTTT	CASSQTGTSGGLTGELFF
TRBV6-2/TRBV6-3	.	.	TRBJ2-3	TGTGCCAGCAGTTACGGCGGGGCCGTCACAGATACGCAGTATTTT	CASSYGGAVTDTQYF
TRBV6-2/TRBV6-3	TRBD2	.	TRBJ2-7	TGTGCCAGCAGTTACCCTGGGACTAGCGGGAGAAAGGGGCAGTACTTC	CASSYPGTSGRKGQYF
TRBV5-1	.	.	TRBJ1-1	TGCGCCAGCCTAAAAACAGGGCCGAGGAACACTGAAGCTTTCTTT	CASLKTGPRNTEAFF
TRBV5-6	.	.	TRBJ2-5	TGTGCCAGCAGCTACAGGGAGGGGGAGACCCAGTACTTC	CASSYREGETQYF
TRBV2	TRBD1	.	TRBJ2-1	TGTGCCAGCATCTGGGACAGGGGGCTGGTGGATGAGCAGTTCTTC	CASIWDRGLVDEQFF
TRBV7-6	.	.	TRBJ1-1	TGTGCCAGCAGCTTAGCCTCTACCGGGAAGGGAACTGAAGCTTTCTTT	CASSLASTGKGTEAFF
TRBV10-3	TRBD1	once	TRBJ1-2	TGTGCCATCAGTGGCATAAGGGGGCGAAGCTACACCTTC	CAISGIRGRSYTF
TRBV6-1	.	.	TRBJ2-3	TGTGCCAGCAGTGTACGGGTACAGGCAGATACGCAGTATTTT	CASSVRVQADTQYF
TRBV10-3	TRBD1	once	TRBJ2-7	TGTGCCATCAGCCGGGACAGGGTAAACGAGCAGTACTTC	CAISRDRVNEQYF
TRBV6-5	.	.	TRBJ1-1	TGTGCCAGTTTCGTGAACACTGAAGCTTTCTTT	CASFVNTEAFF
TRBV27	TRBD2	few	TRBJ2-5	TGTGCCAGCAGTTTAGGTCCTAGCGGTGGGGAGACCCAGTACTTC	CASSLGPSGGETQYF
TRBV4-3	.	.	TRBJ2-6	TGCGCCAGCAGCCAAGGGATAAGGGGCGCTGGGGCCAACGTCCTGACTTTC	CASSQGIRGAGANVLTF
TRBV7-2	.	.	TRBJ2-7	TGTGCCAGCAGCTTGACTCCGGGAAGGAGCGACGAGCAGTACTTC	CASSLTPGRSDEQYF
TRBV4-1	.	.	TRBJ2-7	TGCGCCAGCAGTAGCGAATCCGCCTTCTACGAGCAGTACTTC	CASSSESAFYEQYF
TRBV18	TRBD1	.	TRBJ2-7	TGTGCCAGCTCACGCGACAGGGAATATTACTTC	CASSRDREYYF
TRBV7-3	.	.	TRBJ2-5	TGTGCCAGCAGCTTAGGGCCCGTCGGAAGACAAGAGACCCAGTACTTC	CASSLGPVGRQETQYF